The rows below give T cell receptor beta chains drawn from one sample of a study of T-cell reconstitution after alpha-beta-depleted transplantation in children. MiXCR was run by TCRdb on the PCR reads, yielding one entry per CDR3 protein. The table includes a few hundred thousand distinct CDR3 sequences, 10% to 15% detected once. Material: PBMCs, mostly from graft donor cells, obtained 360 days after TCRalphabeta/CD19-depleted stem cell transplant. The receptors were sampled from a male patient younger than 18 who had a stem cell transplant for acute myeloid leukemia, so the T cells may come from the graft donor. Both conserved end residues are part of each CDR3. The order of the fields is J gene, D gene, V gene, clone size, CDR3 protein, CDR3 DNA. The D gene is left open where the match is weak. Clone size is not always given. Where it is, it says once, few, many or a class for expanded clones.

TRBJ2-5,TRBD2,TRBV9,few,CASSPDLRGGQETQYF,TGTGCCAGCAGCCCGGATCTGCGGGGGGGCCAAGAGACCCAGTACTTC
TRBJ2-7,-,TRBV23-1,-,CASSTLAGSTYEQYF,TGCGCCAGCAGCACCCTGGCCGGGTCAACCTACGAGCAGTACTTC
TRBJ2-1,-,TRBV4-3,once,CASSQLQGGVSNEQFF,TGCGCCAGCAGCCAACTCCAAGGGGGAGTAAGCAATGAGCAGTTCTTC
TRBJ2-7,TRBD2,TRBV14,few,CASSQHLGTSGRAYEQYF,TGTGCCAGCAGCCAACACCTAGGGACTAGCGGGAGGGCCTACGAGCAGTACTTC
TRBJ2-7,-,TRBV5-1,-,CASSFPGVDEQYF,TGCGCCAGCAGCTTCCCGGGGGTCGACGAGCAGTACTTC
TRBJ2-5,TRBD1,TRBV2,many,CASTILGQGAPVLAQKTQYF,TGTGCCAGCACCATCCTAGGACAGGGGGCGCCTGTTTTAGCGCAGAAGACCCAGTACTTC
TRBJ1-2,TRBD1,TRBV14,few,CASSPTGTHGYTF,TGTGCCAGCAGCCCGACAGGGACCCATGGCTACACCTTC
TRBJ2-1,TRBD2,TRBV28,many,CASSLWASGNNEQFF,TGTGCCAGCAGTTTATGGGCTAGCGGGAACAATGAGCAGTTCTTC
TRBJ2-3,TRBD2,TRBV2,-,CASPASGSTDTQYF,TGTGCCAGCCCGGCTAGCGGAAGCACAGATACGCAGTATTTT
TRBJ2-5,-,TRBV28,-,CASSFIQGRVKTQYF,TGTGCCAGCAGTTTCATACAGGGACGAGTAAAGACCCAGTACTTC
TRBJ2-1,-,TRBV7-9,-,CASSLRDPDFDEQFF,TGTGCCAGCAGCCTCCGGGATCCTGACTTCGATGAGCAGTTCTTC
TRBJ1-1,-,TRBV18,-,CASSPATVNTEAFF,TGTGCCAGCTCACCCGCGACGGTGAACACTGAAGCTTTCTTT
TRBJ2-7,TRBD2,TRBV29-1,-,CSVCDSGRCYEQYF,TGCAGCGTGTGTGATAGCGGGAGGTGCTACGAGCAGTACTTC
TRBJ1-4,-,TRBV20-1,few,CSALAPGEKLFF,TGCAGTGCCCTCGCCCCTGGGGAAAAACTGTTTTTT
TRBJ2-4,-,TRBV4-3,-,CASSQEGIAKNIQYF,TGCGCCAGCAGCCAAGAAGGGATAGCCAAAAACATTCAGTACTTC
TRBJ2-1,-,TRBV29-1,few,CSVASRLVNEQFF,TGCAGCGTTGCTAGTCGATTAGTCAATGAGCAGTTCTTC
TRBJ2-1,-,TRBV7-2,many,CASSWGLNIEQFF,TGTGCCAGCAGCTGGGGACTGAACATTGAGCAGTTCTTC
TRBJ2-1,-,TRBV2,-,CASSEIQQFF,TGTGCCAGCAGTGAGATCCAGCAGTTCTTC
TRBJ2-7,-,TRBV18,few,CASQGRDKQYF,TGTGCCAGCCAAGGCAGGGATAAGCAGTACTTC
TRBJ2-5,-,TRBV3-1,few,CARSGKPETQYF,TGTGCCAGAAGCGGAAAACCAGAGACCCAGTACTTC
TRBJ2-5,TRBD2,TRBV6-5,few,CASSYSRLAGLQETQYF,TGTGCCAGCAGTTACTCTAGACTAGCGGGGCTTCAAGAGACCCAGTACTTC
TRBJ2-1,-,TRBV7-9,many,CASSHPGESRFYNEQFF,TGTGCCAGCAGCCACCCGGGGGAGTCCCGATTTTACAATGAGCAGTTCTTC
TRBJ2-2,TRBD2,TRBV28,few,CASSLSGLAGTGELFF,TGTGCCAGCAGTTTATCCGGGTTAGCGGGCACCGGGGAGCTGTTTTTT
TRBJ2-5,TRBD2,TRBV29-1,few,CSVLLAGGLTNWETQYF,TGCAGCGTTCTCCTAGCGGGAGGATTAACTAATTGGGAGACCCAGTACTTC
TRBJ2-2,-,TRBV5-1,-,CASSLARTHTGELFF,TGCGCCAGCAGCTTGGCCCGGACTCACACCGGGGAGCTGTTTTTT
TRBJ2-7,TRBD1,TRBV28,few,CASSTGGRYEQYF,TGTGCCAGCAGTACAGGGGGCCGCTACGAGCAGTACTTC
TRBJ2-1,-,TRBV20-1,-,CSAHDFIYNEQFF,TGCAGTGCCCACGACTTCATTTACAATGAGCAGTTCTTC
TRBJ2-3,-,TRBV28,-,CASSFPQGGADTQYF,TGTGCCAGCAGTTTCCCACAGGGAGGGGCAGATACGCAGTATTTT
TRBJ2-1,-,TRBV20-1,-,CSAKGQGPFF,TGCAGTGCTAAAGGGCAGGGCCCGTTCTTC
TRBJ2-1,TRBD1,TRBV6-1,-,CASRGQGGRREAGNEQFF,TGTGCCAGCAGAGGACAGGGGGGACGGCGGGAGGCGGGCAATGAGCAGTTCTTC
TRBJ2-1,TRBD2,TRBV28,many,CASSLPGTREFF,TGTGCCAGCAGTTTACCCGGGACTAGAGAGTTCTTC
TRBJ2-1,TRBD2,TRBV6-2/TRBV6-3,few,CASNFFLAEGPNEQFF,TGTGCCAGCAATTTCTTTCTAGCGGAGGGCCCCAATGAGCAGTTCTTC
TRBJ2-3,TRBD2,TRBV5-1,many,CASSLDGRASTGDTQYF,TGCGCCAGCAGCTTGGATGGGAGGGCCAGTACAGGAGATACGCAGTATTTT
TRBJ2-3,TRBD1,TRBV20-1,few,CSAGGQGAGTDTQYF,TGCAGTGCTGGTGGACAGGGGGCTGGCACAGATACGCAGTATTTT
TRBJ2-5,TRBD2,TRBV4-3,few,CASSKLAGGLGETQYF,TGCGCCAGCAGCAAACTAGCGGGAGGACTCGGAGAGACCCAGTACTTC
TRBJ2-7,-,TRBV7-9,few,CASSQRPTGGSLYEQYF,TGTGCCAGCAGCCAACGCCCGACTGGTGGTTCCCTCTACGAGCAGTACTTC
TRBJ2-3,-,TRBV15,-,CATSRAGDADTQYF,TGTGCCACCAGCAGAGCGGGGGATGCAGATACGCAGTATTTT
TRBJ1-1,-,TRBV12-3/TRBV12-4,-,CASSSLSGGEAFF,TGTGCCAGCAGTTCCTTATCGGGGGGTGAAGCTTTCTTT
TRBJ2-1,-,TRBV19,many,CASSIGDSSREQFF,TGTGCCAGTAGTATCGGGGACTCGTCGAGGGAGCAGTTCTTC
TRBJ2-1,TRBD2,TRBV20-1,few,CSARDLWASGRGTYNEQFF,TGCAGTGCTAGAGATCTGTGGGCTAGCGGGAGGGGTACCTACAATGAGCAGTTCTTC
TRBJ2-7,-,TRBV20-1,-,CSARVGRVPYEQYF,TGCAGTGCTAGAGTCGGCAGGGTCCCCTACGAGCAGTACTTC